These T cell receptor beta chains were read from a single sample in a study of beta chain features in type 1 diabetes. Sequencing used immunoSEQ multiplex PCR; TCRdb keeps in-frame clones, though not all of them. The repertoire holds approximately 46,000 clones, with 35% to 55% as singletons. What was sequenced was stem cell memory CD4+ T cells from blood. The receptor source for this set is a man younger than 45 with type 1 diabetes. Each CDR3 is given with its conserved first and last residue. Each record gives: CDR3 length, D gene, clone size, V gene, J gene, CDR3 protein, CDR3 DNA. The D gene is left open where the match is weak. Rows may omit the clone size; those that give it use once, few, many or a size class.

14	NA	NA	TRBV5-5	TRBJ2-1	CASTWTHSYNEQFF	TGTGCCAGCACCTGGACTCACTCCTACAATGAGCAGTTCTTC
14	TRBD2	NA	TRBV6-6	TRBJ2-3	CASCEAGVSDTQYF	TGTGCCAGCTGCGAGGCGGGAGTGTCAGATACGCAGTATTTT
16	TRBD2	NA	TRBV28	TRBJ2-7	CASRPPGLAFSYEQYF	TGTGCCAGCAGGCCACCGGGACTAGCCTTTTCCTACGAGCAGTACTTC
16	NA	few	TRBV6-6	TRBJ2-2	CASSYSYRTNTGELFF	TGTGCCAGCAGTTACTCGTACAGGACGAACACCGGGGAGCTGTTTTTT
15	TRBD1	few	TRBV6-1	TRBJ2-7	CASSGDSFFLNEQYF	TGTGCCAGCAGTGGGGACAGCTTCTTCCTGAACGAGCAGTACTTC
12	NA	NA	TRBV10-3	TRBJ2-5	CATSEQQETQYF	TGTGCCACCTCGGAGCAGCAAGAGACCCAGTACTTC
13	TRBD2	NA	TRBV14	TRBJ2-4	CASSQDPGLAQYF	TGTGCCAGCAGCCAAGATCCCGGACTAGCACAGTACTTC
14	TRBD1	NA	TRBV5-6	TRBJ1-2	CASSFGQGWLGYTF	TGTGCCAGCAGCTTCGGACAGGGGTGGCTAGGCTACACCTTC
11	NA	few	TRBV7-9	TRBJ2-2	CASSLGARLFF	TGTGCCAGCAGCCTGGGAGCCCGCCTGTTTTTT
15	NA	NA	TRBV5-4	TRBJ1-1	CASSPRDRMNTEAFF	TGTGCCAGCAGCCCACGCGACAGAATGAACACTGAAGCTTTCTTT
14	TRBD1	NA	TRBV6-1	TRBJ2-7	CASSGYRGWARPYF	TGTGCCAGCAGTGGCTACAGGGGATGGGCTCGGCCGTACTTC
13	TRBD1	NA	TRBV6-5	TRBJ2-1	CASSRDSYNEQFF	TGTGCCAGCAGTCGGGACAGCTACAATGAGCAGTTCTTC
16	TRBD2	NA	TRBV5-1	TRBJ2-7	CASSLFTGGPTTEQYF	TGCGCCAGCAGCTTGTTTACGGGAGGTCCGACCACCGAGCAGTACTTC
15	NA	NA	TRBV18	TRBJ1-1	CASSSLGTWGLGAFF	TGTGCCAGCTCATCGCTCGGGACATGGGGGCTCGGAGCTTTCTTT
15	NA	NA	TRBV4-2	TRBJ1-5	CASSPEAGNLQPQHF	TGTGCCAGCAGCCCCGAAGCAGGGAATCTCCAGCCCCAGCATTTT
14	NA	NA	TRBV27	TRBJ2-1	CASISRASNGEQFF	TGTGCCAGCATCTCGAGGGCCAGCAACGGTGAGCAGTTCTTC
15	TRBD1	NA	TRBV28	TRBJ1-2	CASSPGQEVNYGYTF	TGTGCCAGCAGTCCCGGACAGGAGGTTAACTATGGCTACACCTTC
14	TRBD2	NA	TRBV5-5	TRBJ2-3	CASSLAGGGDTQYF	TGTGCCAGCAGCCTAGCGGGAGGAGGGGATACGCAGTATTTT
14	NA	few	TRBV9	TRBJ2-3	CASSDRMRADTQYF	TGTGCCAGCAGCGACCGGATGCGGGCAGATACGCAGTATTTT
14	TRBD1	NA	TRBV7-9	TRBJ1-4	CASSQGQGREKLFF	TGTGCCAGCAGCCAGGGACAGGGTCGGGAAAAACTGTTTTTT
14	TRBD1	NA	TRBV6-6	TRBJ1-5	CASSLGQGGQPQHF	TGTGCCAGCAGTCTTGGACAGGGAGGTCAGCCCCAGCATTTT
12	NA	NA	TRBV5-4	TRBJ2-3	CASRSSTDTQYF	TGTGCCAGCAGGTCATCCACAGATACGCAGTATTTT
14	NA	few	TRBV7-2	TRBJ2-7	CASSLGDTAYEQYF	TGTGCCAGCAGCTTAGGGGACACCGCCTACGAGCAGTACTTC
14	TRBD1	few	TRBV7-9	TRBJ2-7	CASTRAGTGYEQYF	TGTGCCAGCACCAGAGCCGGGACAGGGTACGAGCAGTACTTC
13	NA	NA	TRBV19	TRBJ2-1	CASSILRGNEQFF	TGTGCCAGTAGTATCCTCAGGGGCAATGAGCAGTTCTTC
18	TRBD2	few	TRBV7-2	TRBJ2-5	CASSSPRGRTTGGETQYF	TGTGCCAGCAGCTCCCCCCGGGGCCGCACCACCGGGGGGGAGACCCAGTACTTC
14	NA	NA	TRBV2	TRBJ2-7	CASNLQGTRSEQYF	TGTGCCAGCAACCTACAGGGGACTAGGTCCGAGCAGTACTTC
12	TRBD1	once	TRBV29-1	TRBJ1-2	CSGGAGGYGYTF	TGCAGCGGGGGGGCAGGGGGATATGGCTACACCTTC
14	TRBD1	few	TRBV5-1	TRBJ1-2	CASSTDRGVYGYTF	TGCGCCAGCAGCACGGACAGGGGCGTCTATGGCTACACCTTC
15	TRBD1	few	TRBV2	TRBJ2-1	CASSEDTKRGHEQFF	TGTGCCAGCAGTGAAGATACGAAAAGGGGGCATGAGCAGTTCTTC
14	NA	few	TRBV5-1	TRBJ2-7	CASSLGARGHEQYF	TGCGCCAGCAGCTTGGGGGCCAGGGGCCACGAGCAGTACTTC
15	TRBD2	NA	TRBV5-1	TRBJ2-1	CASSLGLAGLNEQFF	TGCGCCAGCAGCTTGGGCCTAGCGGGACTCAATGAGCAGTTCTTC
15	TRBD2	NA	TRBV19	TRBJ2-7	CASRIAGEWSYEQYF	TGTGCCAGTAGGATAGCGGGAGAGTGGTCCTACGAGCAGTACTTC
16	TRBD2	NA	TRBV16	TRBJ2-5	CASSQSRLAGQETQYF	TGTGCCAGCAGCCAATCGCGACTAGCGGGCCAAGAGACCCAGTACTTC
16	TRBD1	NA	TRBV9	TRBJ2-7	CASSVAGDRGPGEQYF	TGTGCCAGCAGCGTAGCTGGGGACAGGGGGCCCGGCGAGCAGTACTTC
13	NA	NA	TRBV29-1	TRBJ2-7	CSVEAGSLGEQYF	TGCAGCGTTGAAGCTGGGAGCTTGGGGGAGCAGTACTTC
13	NA	few	TRBV7-6	TRBJ2-1	CASSLAVTGEQFF	TGTGCCAGCAGCTTAGCGGTTACAGGAGAGCAGTTCTTC
14	NA	NA	TRBV19	TRBJ2-2	CASSIGGGTGELFF	TGTGCCAGTAGTATCGGGGGTGGCACCGGGGAGCTGTTTTTT
15	NA	NA	TRBV5-1	TRBJ1-1	CASSRGGTTNTEAFF	TGCGCCAGCAGCAGGGGGGGGACAACGAACACTGAAGCTTTCTTT